This T cell receptor beta chain was observed in a study of shared clonotypes between healthy human individuals. CD45RO-negative cells were positively selected for CCR7, leaving out terminally differentiated effector memory CD45RA+ cells. Donors comprised healthy HIV-negative adults lacking recent acute infections or vaccinations. Of note for this clone: Its antigen is unidentified.

The study, taken as a whole, reports: A limitation of the genetic and exposure-history diversity represented arose from few donors.

Some clones are missing from TCRdb's copy, which holds only in-frame ones; the method was immunoSEQ multiplex PCR. Of about 2.2 million clones listed, around 95% are singletons. Specimen: naive CD8+ T cells from PBMCs. This receptor was identified in a man between 18 and 29 years old in good health. Some clones in this sample may be carry-over from other donors' samples.

CDR3 amino acids: CSVEVLGQLNTGELFF. The CDR3 coding sequence is TGCAGCGTTGAAGTCCTGGGACAGTTGAACACCGGGGAGCTGTTTTTT. The V call is TRBV29-1, the J call TRBJ2-2, with TRBD1 matching over 7 bases. The CDR3 is made up of 16 amino acids. Germline CDR1 and CDR2: SQVTM and ANQGSEA. J gave up 1 base and V 1 base, and 6 bases lay outside the gene matches.